This T cell receptor (beta chain) was sequenced during a study of cytomegalovirus exposure and HLA in healthy donors. The PCR had 60 Vbeta and 13 Jbeta primers. The data were produced by immunoSEQ multiplex PCR, yet TCRdb's version contains in-frame clones alone and is incomplete. Here the sample spans about 91,000 clones, around nine tenths being singletons. The donors gave bone marrow, and they were healthy. The CDR3 length is 15 residues. Germline V gene data show CDR1 as ENHRY and CDR2 as SYGVKD. J gave up 2 bases and V 0 bases, and 1 base lay outside the gene matches. This receptor was identified in a man aged 25 to 45 in good health and CMV-seropositive. This chain joins TRBV10-3 and TRBJ1-3, with 7 bases lining up with TRBD1. Sequencing was performed on PBMCs. The CDR3: CAISESGTAGNTIYF. In nucleotides, the CDR3 is TGTGCCATCAGTGAGTCGGGGACAGCTGGAAACACCATATATTTT.